This entry is about one TCR beta chain. Its antigen is not identified. 60 Vbeta and 13 Jbeta primers were used in PCR. Under the authors' procedure: In a later analysis, 10 million to 11 million of approximately 80 million unique beta chains occurred in at least two donors. Some clones are missing from TCRdb's copy, which holds only in-frame ones; the method was immunoSEQ multiplex PCR. V and J calls and clone size follow that table, whereas D and trimming were derived from the DNA. The table has some 100,000 clones, about 76% seen once. These data originate in a study of cytomegalovirus exposure and HLA in healthy donors. The CDR3 is made up of 14 amino acids. V shed 7 bases, J shed 1 base, and the junction held 7 bases outside the gene matches. Germline V gene sequence: CDR1 SGHNT, CDR2 YYREEE (reference sequence). General study findings and limits: After further analysis at a later stage, some 15,000 TCR beta sequences were associated with HLA alleles at 0.05 false discovery rate. Versus the roughly 670-donor mean, an Asian-associated ancestry cluster reportedly showed fewer N-insertions in a later analysis. Segments of the TCR beta V type were, in most cases, productive about 87% or about 30% of the time in an earlier analysis.

Sequenced sample: PBMCs. V and J are TRBV5-4 and TRBJ1-1, with 7 bases fitting TRBD1. The sequence was obtained from a woman aged 40 to 50 in good health and CMV-seropositive. CDR3 coding DNA: TGTGCCAGCGCTATACAGGGGAAGAACACTGAAGCTTTCTTT. Translating it yields CASAIQGKNTEAFF.